This T cell receptor (beta chain) emerged from a study of regulatory T cells in long-lasting Graves disease. Sample time point: newly diagnosed GD, antithyroid drugs for less than 3 months. PBMC RNA was the source of the TCR library. The V end was cut by 4 bases, the J end by 4 bases, with 7 bases between. Germline V lookup: CDR1 SQVTM, CDR2 ANQGSEA. This CDR3 has 12 amino acids. Building of the TCR beta libraries involved iRepertoire HTBI primers and Arm-PCR of CDR3 regions. TCRdb reprocessed the multiplex PCR reads via MiXCR and lists one record per CDR3 protein. The table has over 400,000 distinct CDR3 sequences, 12% to 15% seen once. Another study also made use of these data, one on T cells in Graves' hyperthyroidism and ophthalmopathy. From that study: A first-round RT-PCR of the TCR CDR3 used the HTBI primer set.

The receptor comes from a woman between 50 and 59 years old with Graves disease. Material: peripheral blood mononuclear cells (PBMCs), obtained at new diagnosis, from a patient treated with antithyroid drugs. The V gene is TRBV29-1, the J gene TRBJ2-2, with D perhaps given as TRBD1 or TRBD2 (5 bases each). As DNA, the CDR3 is TGCAGCGTTGTTGGGGGCACCGGGGAGCTGTTTTTT. Encoded protein: CSVVGGTGELFF.